The present entry profiles one T cell receptor (beta chain) with its context. The data were obtained in a study of beta chain features in type 1 diabetes. All of the isolated RNA was reverse transcribed, so expressed TCRB transcripts were sequenced. Clones were sequenced by immunoSEQ multiplex PCR, and TCRdb holds only the in-frame ones, with some missing. The sample shows some 270,000 clones, roughly 13% of them seen only once. In germline, CDR1 is MGHDK, CDR2 SYGVNS. V lost 4 bases to trimming and J lost 8 bases, with 12 bases between them. The CDR3 totals 13 residues. The specimen was naive CD4+ T cells from blood. This receptor was obtained from a woman in her forties in good health. V and J are TRBV25-1 and TRBJ2-1; D ambiguous. The CDR3 here is CASSVPQYDEQFF. The CDR3 DNA reads as TGTGCCAGCAGTGTACCCCAGTATGATGAGCAGTTCTTC.